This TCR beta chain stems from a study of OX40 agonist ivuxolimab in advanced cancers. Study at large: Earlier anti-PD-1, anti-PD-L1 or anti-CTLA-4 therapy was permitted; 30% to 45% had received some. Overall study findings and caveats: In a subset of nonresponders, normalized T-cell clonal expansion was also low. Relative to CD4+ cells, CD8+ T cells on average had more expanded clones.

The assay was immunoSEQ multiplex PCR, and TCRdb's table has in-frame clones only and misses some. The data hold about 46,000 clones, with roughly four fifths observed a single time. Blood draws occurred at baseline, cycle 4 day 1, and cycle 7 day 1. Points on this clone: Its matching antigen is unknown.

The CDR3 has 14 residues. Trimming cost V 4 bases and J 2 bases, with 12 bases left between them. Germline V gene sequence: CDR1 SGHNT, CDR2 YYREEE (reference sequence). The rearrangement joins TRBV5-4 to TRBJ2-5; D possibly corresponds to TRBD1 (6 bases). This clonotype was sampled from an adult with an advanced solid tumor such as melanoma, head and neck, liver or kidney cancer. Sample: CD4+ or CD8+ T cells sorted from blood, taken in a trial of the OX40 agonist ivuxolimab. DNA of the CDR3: TGTGCCAGCAGCATGCAGGGGTCTCAAGAGACCCAGTACTTC. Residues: CASSMQGSQETQYF. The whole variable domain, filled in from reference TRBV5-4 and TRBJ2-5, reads ETGVTQSPTHLIKTRGQQVTLRCSSQSGHNTVSWYQQALGQGPQFIFQYYREEENGRGNFPPRFSGLQFPNYSSELNVNALELDDSALYLCASSMQGSQETQYFGPGTRLLVL.